This T cell receptor (beta chain) is drawn from a study of blood T cells in healthy people across ages. Turning to the study itself: In model experiments, template switching was able to capture about one barcoded beta molecule for every two T cells that were present.

As for this clonotype: Its antigen is as yet unknown.

Study results and caveats: Naive and antigen-experienced cells were not separated, limiting conclusive comparison. Donor CMV status, an unknown factor, possibly confounded changes in expanded clonotypes.

Then a second PCR, running roughly 7 to 12 cycles, was carried out with a sample-barcoded 5' primer and a J-beta primer mix. TCRdb reprocessed the 5' RACE reads with MiXCR, giving one entry per CDR3 protein. This sample has roughly 1.5 million distinct CDR3 sequences, with around 40% found just once. Trimming left V 7 bases short and J 5 bases short, with 11 bases between. The CDR3 has 12 amino acids. The chain joins TRBV12-3 or TRBV12-4 to TRBJ1-1; D perhaps matches TRBD1 (6 bases). Sequencing was performed on blood. The clonotype was recovered from a young woman in good health. The CDR3 here is CASKQGMTEAFF. CDR3 coding DNA: TGTGCCAGCAAACAGGGCATGACTGAAGCTTTCTTT.